These T cell receptor beta chains were read from a single sample in a study of T cell changes during pregnancy in multiple sclerosis. Clones were sequenced by immunoSEQ multiplex PCR, and TCRdb holds only the in-frame ones, with some missing. The sample yields 40,000 to 50,000 clones, 80% to 85% seen once. Material: CD4+ T cells from peripheral blood mononuclear cells, obtained before pregnancy. The receptors were gathered from a female donor with multiple sclerosis, enrolled in a pregnancy study. Both conserved end residues are part of each CDR3. The D gene is left open where the match is weak. Where a row states a size, it is once, few, many or the class of an expanded clone; other rows omit it.

D	size	V	J	CDR3	DNA
-	-	TRBV19	TRBJ1-1	CATRPGQGRTEAFF	TGTGCCACCCGGCCCGGGCAGGGTCGGACTGAAGCTTTCTTT
TRBD2	-	TRBV6-5	TRBJ2-7	CASTPGGHHYEQYF	TGTGCCAGCACTCCGGGAGGTCATCACTACGAGCAGTACTTC
-	-	TRBV5-6	TRBJ2-1	CASSPRGLLLVHNEQFF	TGTGCCAGCAGCCCTAGGGGCCTCTTGTTGGTCCACAATGAGCAGTTCTTC
TRBD1	-	TRBV19	TRBJ2-3	CASSIAGHRGRDTQYF	TGTGCCAGTAGTATAGCGGGTCACAGGGGCCGAGATACGCAGTATTTT
TRBD1	-	TRBV27	TRBJ2-2	CASRSKGDSWDTGELFF	TGTGCCAGCAGGAGTAAGGGGGACAGTTGGGACACCGGGGAGCTGTTTTTT
-	few	TRBV19	TRBJ1-1	CASSITGMNTEAFF	TGTGCCAGTAGTATAACAGGAATGAACACTGAAGCTTTCTTT
-	-	TRBV5-1	TRBJ2-7	CASSPNQGLLYEQYF	TGCGCCAGCAGCCCAAATCAGGGCTTACTTTACGAGCAGTACTTC
-	-	TRBV25-1	TRBJ2-1	CASSANAGTPNNEQFF	TGTGCCAGCAGCGCAAACGCCGGGACTCCGAACAATGAGCAGTTCTTC
-	-	TRBV10-1	TRBJ1-3	CASSDTSGNTIYF	TGCGCCAGTTCTGACACCTCTGGAAACACCATATATTTT
TRBD1	-	TRBV19	TRBJ2-1	CASTEVGLQGARIDEQFF	TGTGCCAGTACCGAGGTCGGCTTACAGGGGGCACGAATCGATGAGCAGTTCTTC
-	-	TRBV15	TRBJ1-2	CATSRGQGMDYGYTF	TGTGCCACCAGCAGAGGGCAGGGAATGGACTATGGCTACACCTTC
-	-	TRBV5-1	TRBJ1-4	CASSFVQPSEKLFF	TGCGCCAGCAGCTTTGTACAGCCCAGCGAAAAACTGTTTTTT
TRBD1	-	TRBV2	TRBJ1-1	CASSVLSGTDGGLNTEAFF	TGTGCCAGCAGCGTGCTCTCCGGGACAGACGGGGGACTGAACACTGAAGCTTTCTTT
-	-	TRBV7-9	TRBJ2-6	CASSPPRGGANVLTF	TGTGCCAGCAGCCCCCCCCGGGGTGGGGCCAACGTCCTGACTTTC
-	-	TRBV11-2	TRBJ2-7	CASSQTGSYEQYF	TGTGCCAGCAGCCAAACAGGGTCCTACGAGCAGTACTTC
-	-	TRBV18	TRBJ1-1	CASSPYDSPNTEAFF	TGTGCCAGCTCACCTTACGACAGTCCGAACACTGAAGCTTTCTTT
-	-	TRBV27	TRBJ1-1	CASSLQGLLSTEAFF	TGTGCCAGCAGTTTACAGGGATTGTTGAGCACTGAAGCTTTCTTT
TRBD2	-	TRBV4-2	TRBJ2-7	CASSQEWTSGGYEQYF	TGTGCCAGCAGCCAAGAATGGACTAGCGGCGGATACGAGCAGTACTTC
-	once	TRBV5-1	TRBJ1-1	CASSLMTGGTEAFF	TGCGCCAGCAGCTTGATGACGGGTGGAACTGAAGCTTTCTTT
TRBD2	-	TRBV7-2	TRBJ2-7	CASRISGISSYEQYF	TGTGCCAGCAGGATTAGCGGGATCAGCTCCTACGAGCAGTACTTC
-	-	TRBV6-5	TRBJ2-7	CASSYHNRVGREQYF	TGTGCCAGCAGTTACCATAACAGGGTTGGGCGCGAGCAGTACTTC
TRBD1	-	TRBV7-2	TRBJ2-2	CASSLQGANTGELFF	TGTGCCAGCAGCTTACAGGGGGCGAACACCGGGGAGCTGTTTTTT
-	-	TRBV2	TRBJ1-1	CASSEPRGGANTEAFF	TGTGCCAGCAGTGAACCACGGGGGGGTGCGAACACTGAAGCTTTCTTT
-	few	TRBV2	TRBJ1-2	CATRREDYGYTF	TGTGCCACCCGGCGGGAGGACTATGGCTACACCTTC
-	once	TRBV19	TRBJ2-2	CASSIRRVNTGELFF	TGTGCCAGTAGTATCCGCAGGGTAAACACCGGGGAGCTGTTTTTT
-	-	TRBV4-2	TRBJ2-5	CASSQFKGETQYF	TGTGCCAGCAGCCAATTTAAGGGGGAGACCCAGTACTTC
-	-	TRBV7-9	TRBJ2-2	CASRSEAELTGELFF	TGTGCCAGCAGGTCCGAGGCAGAATTAACCGGGGAGCTGTTTTTT
-	-	TRBV6-1	TRBJ2-5	CASSESRGRQTQETQYF	TGTGCCAGCAGTGAATCCAGGGGCCGACAAACCCAAGAGACCCAGTACTTC
TRBD1	-	TRBV6-1	TRBJ1-5	CASTRQGDNQPQHF	TGTGCCAGCACTAGACAGGGGGACAATCAGCCCCAGCATTTT
-	-	TRBV6-5	TRBJ2-7	CASIDRTYEQYF	TGTGCCAGCATAGACAGGACCTACGAGCAGTACTTC
TRBD1	-	TRBV7-2	TRBJ2-7	CASSSARADRVYEQYF	TGTGCCAGCAGCTCCGCCCGGGCGGACAGGGTCTACGAGCAGTACTTC
TRBD1	-	TRBV12-5	TRBJ1-5	CASGLVLRGRNQPQHF	TGTGCTAGTGGTTTGGTACTCAGGGGGCGGAATCAGCCCCAGCATTTT
TRBD1	-	TRBV25-1	TRBJ1-3	CASSRTGDNTIYF	TGTGCCAGCAGCCGGACAGGGGATAACACCATATATTTT
-	once	TRBV29-1	TRBJ1-4	CSVGFRERSEKLFF	TGCAGCGTTGGTTTTAGGGAGAGGAGTGAAAAACTGTTTTTT
TRBD1	few	TRBV15	TRBJ1-5	CATSREGWGQGARQPQHF	TGTGCCACCAGCAGAGAGGGGTGGGGACAGGGGGCGCGACAGCCCCAGCATTTT
-	-	TRBV4-3	TRBJ1-2	CASSQDSGAGYGYTF	TGCGCCAGCAGCCAAGATTCAGGGGCAGGCTATGGCTACACCTTC
-	-	TRBV7-3	TRBJ2-3	CASSLIPTRSTDTQYF	TGTGCCAGCAGCTTAATCCCTACCCGTAGCACAGATACGCAGTATTTT
-	-	TRBV7-2	TRBJ1-3	CASSLGPTGLIGNTIYF	TGTGCCAGCAGCTTAGGCCCTACGGGTTTAATTGGAAACACCATATATTTT
TRBD2	-	TRBV2	TRBJ2-2	CASSARASGANTGELFF	TGTGCCAGCAGTGCTAGGGCTAGCGGGGCGAACACCGGGGAGCTGTTTTTT
-	once	TRBV18	TRBJ2-1	CASSPPGSLGFNEQFF	TGTGCCAGCTCACCCCCGGGGAGTCTTGGTTTCAATGAGCAGTTCTTC
-	-	TRBV6-4	TRBJ2-2	CASRGTEETGELFF	TGTGCCAGCAGAGGGACTGAGGAGACCGGGGAGCTGTTTTTT
-	once	TRBV30	TRBJ1-3	CAWIFGGPVNTIYF	TGTGCCTGGATCTTCGGGGGGCCCGTAAACACCATATATTTT
-	once	TRBV19	TRBJ2-7	CASSVGTGNSYEQYF	TGTGCCAGTAGTGTGGGGACTGGAAACTCCTACGAGCAGTACTTC
TRBD1	-	TRBV7-3	TRBJ1-1	CASSPQGAGTEAFF	TGTGCCAGCAGCCCACAGGGGGCCGGCACTGAAGCTTTCTTT
TRBD1	once	TRBV7-2	TRBJ2-7	CASSLGQAVNEQYF	TGTGCCAGCAGCTTGGGACAGGCAGTGAACGAGCAGTACTTC
-	-	TRBV6-1	TRBJ2-7	CASSESIGGGSYEQYF	TGTGCCAGCAGTGAATCTATAGGGGGGGGCTCCTACGAGCAGTACTTC
-	-	TRBV27	TRBJ1-1	CASGRGRGDTEAFF	TGTGCCAGCGGACGGGGCAGGGGTGACACTGAAGCTTTCTTT
TRBD2	once	TRBV14	TRBJ2-7	CASSSLAGGYEQYF	TGTGCCAGCAGCTCATTAGCGGGAGGGTACGAGCAGTACTTC
-	few	TRBV21-1	TRBJ2-1	CASSKRGTPINNEQFF	TGTGCCAGCAGTAAGCGGGGGACTCCTATCAACAATGAGCAGTTCTTC
-	-	TRBV2	TRBJ2-7	CASKWQAAYEQYF	TGTGCCAGCAAGTGGCAGGCAGCCTACGAGCAGTACTTC
TRBD2	-	TRBV6-1	TRBJ2-7	CASSGRTSGSHEQYF	TGTGCCAGCAGTGGGCGGACTAGCGGGAGCCACGAGCAGTACTTC
-	few	TRBV30	TRBJ1-1	CAWSRGSGNTEAFF	TGTGCCTGGAGTAGGGGGAGCGGTAACACTGAAGCTTTCTTT
-	-	TRBV18	TRBJ1-2	CASSPPSGHLAYGYTF	TGTGCCAGCTCACCACCCTCCGGACACCTTGCCTATGGCTACACCTTC
TRBD1	-	TRBV7-9	TRBJ1-3	CASTGGFSGNTIYF	TGTGCCAGCACAGGGGGGTTCTCTGGAAACACCATATATTTT